The 18 T cell receptor beta chains in this list originate from one sample, sequenced in a study of cytomegalovirus exposure and HLA in healthy donors. PCR was performed using 60 Vbeta and 13 Jbeta primers. Measured with immunoSEQ multiplex PCR; TCRdb has only the in-frame clones, and not every one. Of 90,000 to 150,000 clones listed, around 84% are singletons. Source material: PBMCs. The receptors shown here come from a woman aged 25 to 39 in good health and CMV-seropositive.

The CDR3 sequence is CASSYLYGGTYEQYF. The CDR3 nucleotides are TGTGCCAGCAGCTACCTTTATGGGGGGACCTACGAGCAGTACTTC. The chain couples TRBV7-9 to TRBJ2-7; TRBD2 might be the D (6 bases). Trimming stripped 4 bases from V and 2 bases from J, with 15 bases between. The germline V gene has CDR1 SEHNR and CDR2 FQNEAQ (reference sequence). This CDR3 has 15 residues.

There are a few counts of this clone. V is TRBV4-3 and J is TRBJ2-2; 7 bases are shared with TRBD1. CDR1 is LGHNA and CDR2 is YSLEER in the germline V gene. The CDR3 extends over 17 amino acids. J was trimmed by 2 bases and V by 0 bases; bases with no gene match: 6. The CDR3 here is CASSQEYWTGNTGELFF. Written as DNA, the CDR3 is TGCGCCAGCAGCCAAGAGTATTGGACAGGAAACACCGGGGAGCTGTTTTTT.

V usage is TRBV6-1 and J usage is TRBJ1-6; D unclear. The V gene's germline CDR1 is MNHNS and CDR2 SASEGT. The V end was cut by 6 bases, the J end by 10 bases, with 7 bases between. The CDR3 is 11 residues long. CDR3 in amino acids: CASRLESPLHF. CDR3 in DNA: TGTGCCAGCAGATTAGAGTCACCCCTCCACTTT.

This chain links TRBV28 with TRBJ1-2; no clear D. This CDR3 comprises 15 residues. The V gene's germline CDR1 is MDHEN and CDR2 SYDVKM. Trimming removed 7 bases from V and 7 bases from J, with 22 bases in between. CDR3 residues: CASTVFGRVGAGYTF. DNA for the CDR3: TGTGCCAGCACAGTTTTCGGGAGGGTTGGTGCTGGCTACACCTTC.

The V call is TRBV5-4, the J call TRBJ2-3; D may be TRBD1 (6 bases). The CDR3 is made up of 12 amino acids. Trimming pared 3 bases from V and 6 bases from J, leaving 8 bases between. Germline CDR1 reads SGHNT; CDR2 reads YYREEE (reference sequence). Here the CDR3 reads CASSSQGDTQYF. The CDR3 DNA reads TGTGCCAGCAGCTCCCAGGGGGATACGCAGTATTTT.

CDR3 loop: CASSRFGNQPQHF. CDR3 bases: TGTGCCAGCAGTCGGTTCGGCAATCAGCCCCAGCATTTT. The genes are TRBV28 and TRBJ1-5; D not resolved. V dropped 5 bases and J dropped 2 bases, with 7 bases sitting between them. CDR3 length: 13 residues. In germline, CDR1 is MDHEN, CDR2 SYDVKM.

The V gene is TRBV5-6, the J gene TRBJ1-2, with D unclear. The V end was cut by 4 bases, the J end by 7 bases, with 11 bases between. CDR1 and CDR2 from the germline V gene are SGHDT and YYEEEE. CDR3 size: 12 residues. This chain's CDR3 is CASSPGQFGYTF. CDR3 nucleotide sequence: TGTGCCAGCAGCCCTGGGCAGTTTGGCTACACCTTC.

The rearrangement links TRBV5-1 to TRBJ2-3; 11 bases are shared with TRBD1. Germline V gene lookup returns CDR1 SGHRS and CDR2 YFSETQ. Trimming removed 3 bases from V and 9 bases from J; junction bases left unmatched: 9. This CDR3 is built from 15 residues. DNA of the CDR3: TGCGCCAGCAGCTCCGGACAGGGGGCTCAGAAAACGCAGTATTTT. Translation: CASSSGQGAQKTQYF.

This clone was counted a few times. A read error may explain this, as a much larger clone is one base away. This rearrangement joins TRBV29-1 to TRBJ2-7; 7 nucleotides align to TRBD1. The V gene end was trimmed by 5 bases and the J gene end by 7 bases; junction bases not matched to a gene: 11. The CDR3 loop spans 13 amino acids. From germline, CDR1 is SQVTM and CDR2 ANQGSEA. The CDR3 bases are TGCAGCGTTATTGGGACAGCTTCGGGTGAGCAGTACTTC. Encoded protein: CSVIGTASGEQYF.

A single count supports this clone. The chain recombines TRBV14 with TRBJ2-1; 7 nucleotides align to TRBD2. V was clipped by 4 bases and J by 1 base; unmatched bases: 4. Germline loops: CDR1 SGHDN, CDR2 FVKESK. The length of the CDR3 is 15 residues. The CDR3 loop is CASSRGGVSYNEQFF. The CDR3 region has the DNA TGTGCCAGCAGCCGGGGGGGGGTATCCTACAATGAGCAGTTCTTC.

This chain joins TRBV11-2 and TRBJ2-7; perhaps TRBD2 as D (6 bases). This CDR3 spans 15 amino acids. Trimming shortened V by 2 bases and J by 7 bases, and 18 bases separated the two germline ends. Per the germline V gene, CDR1 is SGHAT and CDR2 is FQNNGV. The CDR3 here is CASSLSIAELGEQYF. In DNA, the CDR3 is TGTGCCAGCAGCTTATCGATAGCGGAGTTAGGAGAGCAGTACTTC.

This clone was seen once. The chain couples TRBV13 to TRBJ2-5; 14 bases are a match to TRBD2. From germline, CDR1 is PRHDT and CDR2 FYEKMQ (reference sequence). The CDR3 runs 17 residues. V was pared by 4 bases and J by 5 bases, with 9 bases of the junction left unmatched. The CDR3 DNA is TGTGCCAGCAGCTCTCGGACTAGCGGGGGGATGGCGGAGACCCAGTACTTC. Translated, it gives CASSSRTSGGMAETQYF. Full variable domain (rest looked up from reference TRBV13 and TRBJ2-5): AAGVIQSPRHLIKEKRETATLKCYPIPRHDTVYWYQQGPGQDPQFLISFYEKMQSDKGSIPDRFSAQQFSDYHSELNMSSLELGDSALYFCASSSRTSGGMAETQYFGPGTRLLVL.

J is TRBJ2-2 and V is TRBV6-1, with D unresolved. CDR1 MNHNS and CDR2 SASEGT come from the germline V gene. V dropped 7 bases and J dropped 8 bases, with 20 bases sitting between them. The CDR3 totals 15 residues. This CDR3 is CASIRRPVSRGELFF. In nucleotides, the CDR3 is TGTGCCAGCATTCGCAGGCCCGTGAGTCGGGGGGAGCTGTTTTTT.

This clone was counted only a few times. This sequence joins TRBV10-3 and TRBJ2-5; 8 nucleotides agree with TRBD2. The CDR3 totals 13 residues. J gave up 5 bases and V 6 bases, and 5 bases lay outside the gene matches. Germline values: CDR1 ENHRY, CDR2 SYGVKD. CDR3 protein: CAISHRGGETQYF. DNA for the CDR3: TGTGCCATCAGCCACCGGGGGGGGGAGACCCAGTACTTC.

This rearrangement joins TRBV5-1 to TRBJ2-1; 11 bases map to TRBD2. CDR3 length: 16 amino acids. Germline values: CDR1 SGHRS, CDR2 YFSETQ. Unmatched junction bases numbered 7, after V lost 4 bases and J lost 4 bases. The CDR3 DNA follows: TGCGCCAGCAGCCCGGGACTAGCGGATAAATACAATGAGCAGTTCTTC. It yields the protein CASSPGLADKYNEQFF.

This chain joins TRBV4-1 and TRBJ2-5; 11 nucleotides match TRBD2. Germline CDR1 MGHRA, CDR2 YSYEKL. The V segment lost 0 bases and the J segment 5 bases; nucleotides outside the gene matches: 11. This CDR3 has 18 residues. The CDR3 sequence is CASSQDLGVAGGPETQYF. In DNA form, the CDR3 reads TGCGCCAGCAGCCAAGATCTTGGAGTAGCGGGGGGGCCGGAGACCCAGTACTTC.

Only one count was recorded for this clone. V gene TRBV5-1 combines with J gene TRBJ1-2, with TRBD1 matching over 9 bases. The germline V gene has CDR1 SGHRS and CDR2 YFSETQ. V shed 5 bases, J shed 8 bases, and the junction held 7 bases outside the gene matches. This CDR3 contains 13 residues. CDR3 sequence: CASSSDRGTGYTF. CDR3 in DNA: TGCGCCAGCAGTAGTGACAGGGGGACGGGCTACACCTTC.

The rearrangement uses TRBV15 and TRBJ2-7, with 8 bases aligning to TRBD1. V dropped 5 bases and J dropped 5; count of bases not matched to a gene: 8. Germline CDR1 is LNHNV and CDR2 is YYDKDF (reference sequence). The CDR3 length is 14 residues. The chain's CDR3 is CATSARQGRNEQYF. The CDR3 nucleotides are TGTGCCACCAGCGCTCGACAGGGGAGGAACGAGCAGTACTTC.